The 24 T cell receptor beta chains given below trace back to one sample, sequenced in a study of shared clonotypes between healthy human individuals. The repertoire was sequenced with immunoSEQ multiplex PCR; TCRdb's copy has only in-frame clones and lacks some. The data hold under 2.5 million clones, with 85% to 95% observed a single time. The sequenced sample consisted of naive CD4+ T cells from PBMCs. The sample's subset: CD45RA+ positively selected. The source of these receptors is a man between 18 and 35 years old in good health. Some clones in this sample may be carry-over from other donors' samples.

The V gene is TRBV6-1, the J gene TRBJ2-7, with D possibly matching TRBD2 (6 bases). V was clipped by 3 bases and J by 3 bases, with 12 bases between them. CDR1 is MNHNS and CDR2 is SASEGT in the germline V gene. CDR3 size: 14 residues. For the CDR3, the DNA is TGTGCCAGCAGTGAGCGGGGCAGAGGCTACGAGCAGTACTTC. Translation: CASSERGRGYEQYF.

The chain couples TRBV6-5 to TRBJ2-1, with a tentative D call TRBD2 (6 bases). This CDR3 has 16 residues. V dropped 0 bases and J dropped 4 bases, with 13 bases sitting between them. In germline, CDR1 is MNHEY, CDR2 SVGAGI. As DNA, the CDR3 is TGTGCCAGCAGTTACTCTCCTAGCGCCAAGTACAATGAGCAGTTCTTC. Translated, it gives CASSYSPSAKYNEQFF.

On this clone: Other DNA sequences in the sample encode the same CDR3. The chain joins TRBV9 to TRBJ2-4; no clear D gene. Germline V gene lookup returns CDR1 SGDLS and CDR2 YYNGEE. The germline V and J ends were trimmed by 0 bases and 1 base, with 8 bases remaining between them. The CDR3 contains 15 residues. The CDR3 reads CASSVGGEAKNIQYF. The CDR3 bases are TGTGCCAGCAGCGTAGGTGGTGAGGCCAAAAACATTCAGTACTTC. The entire variable domain, with the rest obtained from reference TRBV9 and TRBJ2-4, is as follows: DSGVTQTPKHLITATGQRVTLRCSPRSGDLSVYWYQQSLDQGLQFLIQYYNGEERAKGNILERFSAQQFPDLHSELNLSSLELGDSALYFCASSVGGEAKNIQYFGAGTRLSVL.

As DNA, the CDR3 is TGTGCCAGCAGCGTAGGCTCAGTGTACACTGAAGCTTTCTTT. As protein: CASSVGSVYTEAFF. The gene calls are TRBV9 and TRBJ1-1; D gene unclear. Trimming shortened V by 0 bases and J by 3 bases, and 9 bases separated the two germline ends. The length of the CDR3 is 14 residues. Looked up from germline, CDR1 is SGDLS and CDR2 is YYNGEE.

CDR3 sequence (DNA): TGTGCCAGCAGGACCCTACCCGGAGAGCGCGAGACCCAGTACTTC. This translates into CASRTLPGERETQYF. The chain carries TRBV6-1 and TRBJ2-5; D is unclear. Germline lookup yields CDR1 MNHNS and CDR2 SASEGT. V was cut by 6 bases and J by 5 bases, with 19 bases left in between. CDR3 length: 15 amino acids.

The chain recombines TRBV6-1 with TRBJ2-4; D is possibly TRBD2 (7 bases). Germline-derived CDR1 and CDR2 are MNHNS and SASEGT. CDR3 length: 17 amino acids. Between the trimmed V and J ends, which lost 0 bases and 3 bases, there was a span of 15 bases. The CDR3 DNA sequence: TGTGCCAGCAGTGAAGCGGGATGGGGGGGCAACAAAAACATTCAGTACTTC. It codes for CASSEAGWGGNKNIQYF.

The gene calls are TRBV18 and TRBJ1-2; 8 bases align to TRBD1. Unmatched junction bases numbered 9, after V lost 2 bases and J lost 7 bases. The germline V gene encodes CDR1 KGHSH and CDR2 LQKENI. CDR3 length: 15 residues. The CDR3 loop is CASSPTTGGMLGYTF. The CDR3 region has the DNA TGTGCCAGCTCACCAACAACAGGGGGGATGCTTGGCTACACCTTC.

The genes are TRBV4-2 and TRBJ2-5; 9 bases line up with TRBD1. Germline-derived CDR1 and CDR2 are LGHNA and YNFKEQ. The CDR3 runs 16 residues. V shed 0 bases, J shed 4 bases, and the junction held 6 bases outside the gene matches. The CDR3 nucleotides read TGTGCCAGCAGCCAAGAAGGACAGGGGAGGGGAGAGACCCAGTACTTC. Its protein is CASSQEGQGRGETQYF.

The chain is built from TRBV29-1 and TRBJ2-5; TRBD2 aligns across 7 bases. The V gene's germline CDR1 is SQVTM and CDR2 ANQGSEA. The CDR3 runs to 13 residues. The trim removed 6 bases at V and 5 bases at J, leaving 9 bases unmatched. The CDR3 DNA is TGCAGCGTGGAGGGCGGGAGACGGGAGACCCAGTACTTC. Residues: CSVEGGRRETQYF.

The chain carries TRBV7-3 and TRBJ2-7, with 9 bases matching TRBD2. With 4 bases clipped from V and 3 bases from J, the junction kept 13 bases outside the gene matches. The germline V gene has CDR1 SGHTA and CDR2 FQGTGA. The CDR3 runs to 17 residues. The CDR3 reads CASSSPPGGGGNYEQYF. In DNA form, the CDR3 reads TGTGCCAGCAGCTCCCCCCCTGGCGGGGGGGGGAACTACGAGCAGTACTTC.

Remarks on this clone: This sample includes further DNA sequences coding for the same CDR3. This chain uses TRBV5-1 with TRBJ2-3; no firm D call. The CDR3 loop spans 13 amino acids. V was shortened by 5 bases and J by 1 base, with 8 bases between the two germline ends. The germline V gene encodes CDR1 SGHRS and CDR2 YFSETQ. CDR3 DNA sequence: TGCGCCAGCAGTCTACCGGGCACAGATACGCAGTATTTT. Translating it yields CASSLPGTDTQYF.

The chain links TRBV27 to TRBJ2-7; tentatively, D is TRBD2 (6 bases). This CDR3 is built from 15 residues. V lost 7 bases and J 0 bases, leaving 16 bases between the germline ends. Germline V gene sequence: CDR1 MNHEY, CDR2 SMNVEV (reference sequence). The CDR3 bases are TGTGCCAGCATTCCTCGGGGGACCGACTCCTACGAGCAGTACTTC. This codes for CASIPRGTDSYEQYF.

The V call is TRBV7-2, the J call TRBJ1-1; the D gene is possibly TRBD1 (6 bases). This CDR3 has 16 amino acids. Looked up from germline, CDR1 is SGHTA and CDR2 is FQGNSA. Trimming took off 2 bases at V and 2 bases at J, with 15 bases between the two ends. The CDR3 DNA follows: TGTGCCAGCAGCTTATTTTCCGGCAGGGGAAACACTGAAGCTTTCTTT. The encoded protein is CASSLFSGRGNTEAFF.

Regarding this clone: Within the sample, other DNA sequences also encode this same CDR3. This sequence joins TRBV9 and TRBJ1-3; D is ambiguous. The CDR3 covers 13 residues. The ends were cut back, 2 bases at V and 0 bases at J, with 3 bases in the middle. Looked up from germline, CDR1 is SGDLS and CDR2 is YYNGEE. In nucleotides, the CDR3 is TGTGCCAGCAGCGTTAGCTCTGGAAACACCATATATTTT. It codes for CASSVSSGNTIYF.

This clone was picked up one time. V is TRBV7-2 and J is TRBJ1-2; no clear D gene. Germline-derived CDR1 and CDR2 are SGHTA and FQGNSA. The ends were cut back, 2 bases at V and 5 bases at J, with 18 bases in the middle. This CDR3 is built from 16 residues. The CDR3 bases are TGTGCCAGCAGCTTAACCCCAGTCATGGGTGGGTATGGCTACACCTTC. It encodes CASSLTPVMGGYGYTF.

This chain connects TRBV7-8 to TRBJ2-7; tentative D call: TRBD2 (6 bases). Per germline, CDR1 SGHVS and CDR2 FQNEAQ. The V end was cut by 5 bases, the J end by 2 bases, with 13 bases between. This CDR3 region has 14 residues. The DNA for the CDR3 is TGTGCCAGCAGCCCTGGTTTAGCGGCCTACGAGCAGTACTTC. Protein: CASSPGLAAYEQYF.

This chain uses TRBV28 with TRBJ2-7; D is unresolved. The CDR3 has 14 amino acids. Trimming removed 7 bases from V and 2 bases from J, with 15 bases in between. Germline values: CDR1 MDHEN, CDR2 SYDVKM. CDR3 nucleotide sequence: TGTGCCAGCACCCGACGTGACCTTACCTACGAGCAGTACTTC. This codes for CASTRRDLTYEQYF.

The genes are TRBV5-1 and TRBJ1-1, with TRBD1 identical over 11 bases. In germline, CDR1 is SGHRS, CDR2 YFSETQ. The CDR3 consists of 15 residues. The V and J ends lost 3 bases and 4 bases, in that order; junction bases with no gene match: 5. CDR3 sequence: CASSSPDRGLTEAFF. CDR3 coding DNA: TGCGCCAGCAGCTCCCCGGACAGGGGGCTCACTGAAGCTTTCTTT.

The table lists this clone with a count of one. The V gene is TRBV7-2, the J gene TRBJ1-1; 10 nucleotides match TRBD1. J gave up 3 bases and V 2 bases, and 9 bases lay outside the gene matches. This CDR3 is 17 amino acids long. The V gene's germline CDR1 is SGHTA and CDR2 FQGNSA. The DNA for the CDR3 is TGTGCCAGCAGCTTATCCGGGACAGGGGAGTGGTACACTGAAGCTTTCTTT. Translation gives CASSLSGTGEWYTEAFF.

J is TRBJ2-1 and V is TRBV19; D call uncertain. The CDR3 has 14 amino acids. Germline V gives CDR1 LNHDA, CDR2 SQIVND (reference sequence). V lost 5 bases to trimming and J lost 6 bases, with 14 bases between them. CDR3 DNA: TGTGCCAGTAGTCTCGGCCTTTTAACCAATGAGCAGTTCTTC. Protein sequence: CASSLGLLTNEQFF.

The V gene is TRBV28, the J gene TRBJ2-7; 12 positions match TRBD1. V was pared by 6 bases and J by 6 bases, with 9 bases of the junction left unmatched. This CDR3 contains 15 residues. The germline gives CDR1 MDHEN, CDR2 SYDVKM. In nucleotides, the CDR3 is TGTGCCAGCAGGCGACCGGGACAGGGGGCTGGCGAGCAGTACTTC. It yields the protein CASRRPGQGAGEQYF.

V and J are TRBV9 and TRBJ2-1, with 7 bases fitting TRBD1. There are 15 residues in the CDR3. The germline gives CDR1 SGDLS, CDR2 YYNGEE. J was trimmed by 5 bases and V by 3 bases; bases with no gene match: 8. The CDR3 sequence is CASSARGTDHNEQFF. CDR3 coding DNA: TGTGCCAGCAGCGCCAGGGGGACAGATCACAATGAGCAGTTCTTC.

This chain joins TRBV19 and TRBJ2-2; D is perhaps TRBD1 (5 bases). Germline V gene sequence: CDR1 LNHDA, CDR2 SQIVND (reference sequence). The CDR3 runs 16 residues. Deletions cut 2 bases from V and 5 bases from J, with 15 bases between. This CDR3 is CASSIRGSHITGELFF. DNA for the CDR3: TGTGCCAGTAGTATAAGGGGTTCCCATATAACCGGGGAGCTGTTTTTT. Supplemented by reference TRBV19 and TRBJ2-2, the full variable domain reads DGGITQSPKYLFRKEGQNVTLSCEQNLNHDAMYWYRQDPGQGLRLIYYSQIVNDFQKGDIAEGYSVSREKKESFPLTVTSAQKNPTAFYLCASSIRGSHITGELFFGEGSRLTVL.

V usage is TRBV2 and J usage is TRBJ1-2, with no clear D. Trimming shortened V by 4 bases and J by 6 bases, and 15 bases separated the two germline ends. Germline assignment: CDR1 SNHLY and CDR2 FYNNEI. The CDR3 covers 14 residues. The CDR3 DNA sequence: TGTGCCAGCAGTGGCTTAACCGGGCTGGATGGCTACACCTTC. This codes for CASSGLTGLDGYTF.